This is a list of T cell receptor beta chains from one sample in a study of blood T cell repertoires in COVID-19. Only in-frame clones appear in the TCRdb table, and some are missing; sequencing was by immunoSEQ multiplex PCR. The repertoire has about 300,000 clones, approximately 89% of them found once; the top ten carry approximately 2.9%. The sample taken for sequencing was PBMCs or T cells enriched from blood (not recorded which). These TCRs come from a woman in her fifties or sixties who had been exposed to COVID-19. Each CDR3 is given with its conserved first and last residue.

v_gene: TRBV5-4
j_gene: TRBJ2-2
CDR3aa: CASSLVAEASTGELFF

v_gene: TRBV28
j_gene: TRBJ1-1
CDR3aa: CASRWGGKVKNTEAFF

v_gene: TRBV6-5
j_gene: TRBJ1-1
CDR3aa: CASSYGQGLLNTEAFF

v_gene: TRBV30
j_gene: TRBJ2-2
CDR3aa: CAWSRTGKENTGELFF

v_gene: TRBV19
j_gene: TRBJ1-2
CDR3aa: CASSINAQGERGYTF

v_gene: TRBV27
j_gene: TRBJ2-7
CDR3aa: CASSFSGSSYEQYF

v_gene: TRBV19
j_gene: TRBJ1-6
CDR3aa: CASSRRTAYNSPLHF

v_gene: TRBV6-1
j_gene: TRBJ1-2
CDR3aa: CASSEALGANYGYTF

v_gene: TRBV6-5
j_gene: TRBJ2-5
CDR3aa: CASSLGGPVLETQYF

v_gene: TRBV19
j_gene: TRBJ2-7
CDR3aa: CASTGGDSEQYF

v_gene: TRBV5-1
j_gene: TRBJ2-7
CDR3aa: CASSLRDRGYEQYF

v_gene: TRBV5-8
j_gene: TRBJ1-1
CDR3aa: CASSLTGNTEAFF

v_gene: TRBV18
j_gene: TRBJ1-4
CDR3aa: CASSQGATNEKLFF

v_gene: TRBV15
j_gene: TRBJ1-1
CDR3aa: CATSRDGSAFLF

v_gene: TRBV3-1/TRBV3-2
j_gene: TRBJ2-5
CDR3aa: CASSTRTITQYF

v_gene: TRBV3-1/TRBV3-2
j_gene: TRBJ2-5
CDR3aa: CASSLRVFQETQYF

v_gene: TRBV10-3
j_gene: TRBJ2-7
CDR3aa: CAITPGQGVLGQYF

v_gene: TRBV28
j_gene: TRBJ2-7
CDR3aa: CASSPKGRVLRYEQYF

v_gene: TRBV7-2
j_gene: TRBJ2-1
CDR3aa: CASSLQRGVEQFF

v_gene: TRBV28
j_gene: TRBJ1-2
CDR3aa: CASSLPGYGYTF

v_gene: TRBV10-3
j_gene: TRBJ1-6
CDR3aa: CAISAGEDSPLHF

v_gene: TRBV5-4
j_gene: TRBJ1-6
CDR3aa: CASSLYNSQDSPLHF

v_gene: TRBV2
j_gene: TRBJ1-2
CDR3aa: CASSPRQGGYGYTF

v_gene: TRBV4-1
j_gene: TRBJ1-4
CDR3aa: CASSLISRGTNEKLFF

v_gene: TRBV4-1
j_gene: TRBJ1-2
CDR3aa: CASSLIPRTVTYGYTF

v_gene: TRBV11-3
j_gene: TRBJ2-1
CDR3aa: CASSLEGQGNEQFF

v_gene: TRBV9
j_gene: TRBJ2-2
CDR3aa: CASSAVASGELFF

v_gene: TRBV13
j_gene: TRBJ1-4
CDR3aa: CASSRQGKNEKLFF

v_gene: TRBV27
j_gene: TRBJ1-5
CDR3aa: CASSPRLSNQPQHF

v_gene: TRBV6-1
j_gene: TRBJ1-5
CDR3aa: CASSDRRTLRPQHF

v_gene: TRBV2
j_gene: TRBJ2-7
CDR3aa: CASMASYEQYF

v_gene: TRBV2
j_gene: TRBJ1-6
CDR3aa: CASTQQVQSSYNSPLHF

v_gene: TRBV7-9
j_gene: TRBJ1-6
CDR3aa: CASSQGGQANSPLHF

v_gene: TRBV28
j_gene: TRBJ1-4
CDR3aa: CASGITGDKLFF

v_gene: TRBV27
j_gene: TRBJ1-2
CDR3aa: CASRPSTGKGYTF

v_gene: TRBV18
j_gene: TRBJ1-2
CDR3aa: CASSPTGHANYGYTF

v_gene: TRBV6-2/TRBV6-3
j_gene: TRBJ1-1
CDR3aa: CASSYTRDYSMNTEAFF

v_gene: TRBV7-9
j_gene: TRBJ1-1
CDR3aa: CASSRRQIPDRDTEAFF

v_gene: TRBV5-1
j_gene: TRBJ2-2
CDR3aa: CASSLRQGTTGELFF

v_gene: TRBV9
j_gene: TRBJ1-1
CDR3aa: CASSLGGVGTEAFF

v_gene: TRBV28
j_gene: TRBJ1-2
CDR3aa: CASSLFARVGIYGYTF

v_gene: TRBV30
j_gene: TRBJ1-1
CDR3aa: CAWSAGNTEAFF